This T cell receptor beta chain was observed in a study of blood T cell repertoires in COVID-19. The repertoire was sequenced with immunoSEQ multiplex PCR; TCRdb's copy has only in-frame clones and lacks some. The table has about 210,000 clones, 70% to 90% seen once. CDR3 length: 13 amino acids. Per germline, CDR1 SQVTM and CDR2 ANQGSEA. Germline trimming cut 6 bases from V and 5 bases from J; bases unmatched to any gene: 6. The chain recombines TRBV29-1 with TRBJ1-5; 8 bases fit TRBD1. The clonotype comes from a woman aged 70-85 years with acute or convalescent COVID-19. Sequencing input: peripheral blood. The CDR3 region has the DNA TGCAGCGTGTTGACAGGGGAACATCAGCCCCAGCATTTT. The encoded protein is CSVLTGEHQPQHF.